This T cell receptor (beta chain) emerged from a study of T-cell memory formation after mild COVID-19. TCRdb fed the 5' RACE reads into MiXCR, producing one record per CDR3 protein. The profile shows 380,000 or so distinct CDR3 sequences, approximately 14% of them singletons. Germline V gives CDR1 MNHEY, CDR2 SVGAGI. The CDR3 runs to 15 residues. The V end lost 2 bases, the J end lost 2 bases, and 12 bases lay between the germline ends. The receptor was derived from a man in his late teens or twenties who had mild COVID-19 (a few samples of this study predate the infection). Cell type and time point are not known. The chain carries TRBV6-5 and TRBJ2-5; D perhaps matches TRBD2 (6 bases). The sequenced material came from PBMCs or a T cell subset sorted from them (not recorded which). The CDR3 region has the DNA TGTGCCAGCAGTTACGCCCGGGAGAAACAAGAGACCCAGTACTTC. This codes for CASSYAREKQETQYF.